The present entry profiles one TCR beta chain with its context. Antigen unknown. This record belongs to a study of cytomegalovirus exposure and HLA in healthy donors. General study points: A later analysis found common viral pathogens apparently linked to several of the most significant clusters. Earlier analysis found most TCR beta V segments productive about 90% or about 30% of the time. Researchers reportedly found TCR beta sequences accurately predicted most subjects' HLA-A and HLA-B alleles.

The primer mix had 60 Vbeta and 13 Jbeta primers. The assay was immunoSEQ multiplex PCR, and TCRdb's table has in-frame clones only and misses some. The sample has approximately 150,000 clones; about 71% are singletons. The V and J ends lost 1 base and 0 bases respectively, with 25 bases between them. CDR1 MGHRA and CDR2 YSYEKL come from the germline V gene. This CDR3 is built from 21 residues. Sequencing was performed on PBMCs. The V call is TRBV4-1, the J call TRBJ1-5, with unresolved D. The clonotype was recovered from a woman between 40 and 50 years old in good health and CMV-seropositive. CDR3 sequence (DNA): TGCGCCAGCAGCCAAGTTGGACGAACTTCGGCGGGTGGGAGTAGCAATCAGCCCCAGCATTTT. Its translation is CASSQVGRTSAGGSSNQPQHF.